A selection of T cell receptor beta chains follows, all from one sample in a study of T-cell memory formation after mild COVID-19. From the 5' RACE reads, TCRdb called clonotypes with MiXCR, one entry per CDR3 protein. The table records approximately 300,000 distinct CDR3 sequences, 15% to 20% of them present only once. The sample comprised PBMCs or a T cell subset sorted from them (not recorded which). All receptors derive from a man aged 18 to 29 who had mild COVID-19 (a few samples of this study predate the infection). Cell type and time point are not known. Both conserved end residues are part of each CDR3. The order of the fields is clone size, J gene, V gene, D gene, CDR3 protein, CDR3 DNA. D genes are given only for firm matches. Size values are once, few and many counts, or a class for expanded clones, and some rows have none.

.,TRBJ2-7,TRBV20-1,.,CSATPIAGPGGYYEQYF,TGCAGTGCAACTCCGATTGCGGGGCCCGGAGGGTACTACGAGCAGTACTTC
many,TRBJ1-2,TRBV5-1,.,CASSLERLTYGYTF,TGCGCCAGCAGCTTGGAAAGGTTGACCTATGGCTACACCTTC
few,TRBJ2-7,TRBV6-1,TRBD1,CASSVTIDLGTGRTYEQYF,TGTGCCAGCAGTGTGACAATAGATTTAGGGACAGGGCGCACCTACGAGCAGTACTTC
.,TRBJ2-4,TRBV7-2,.,CASSSPHWLNNIQYF,TGTGCCAGCAGCTCCCCCCACTGGCTAAACAACATTCAGTACTTC
.,TRBJ1-5,TRBV20-1,.,CSARVLGRFSNQPQHF,TGCAGTGCTAGAGTTCTGGGGCGGTTTAGCAATCAGCCCCAGCATTTT
few,TRBJ2-1,TRBV18,.,CASSPRRGEQFF,TGTGCCAGCTCACCACGTCGAGGGGAGCAGTTCTTC
.,TRBJ1-1,TRBV7-9,.,CASSGGRWNTEAFF,TGTGCCAGCAGCGGAGGTCGATGGAACACTGAAGCTTTCTTT
.,TRBJ1-2,TRBV7-9,.,CASDLVGAPYGYTF,TGTGCCAGCGATTTAGTCGGGGCCCCTTATGGCTACACCTTC
few,TRBJ1-2,TRBV20-1,.,CSAEEWDYGYTF,TGCAGTGCCGAGGAATGGGACTATGGCTACACCTTC
.,TRBJ2-2,TRBV5-1,TRBD2,CASSSGLAGTGELFF,TGCGCCAGCAGCTCTGGACTAGCCGGGACCGGGGAGCTGTTTTTT
.,TRBJ2-2,TRBV29-1,.,CSVGPAETGELFF,TGCAGCGTTGGACCAGCGGAAACCGGGGAGCTGTTTTTT
few,TRBJ2-3,TRBV20-1,.,CSASAVAGTQYF,TGCAGTGCTTCCGCGGTGGCGGGTACGCAGTATTTT
few,TRBJ2-2,TRBV6-6,.,CASSYMAYTGELFF,TGTGCCAGCAGTTACATGGCCTACACCGGGGAGCTGTTTTTT
many,TRBJ2-7,TRBV4-3,TRBD1,CASSQGLGTGAAYEQYF,TGCGCCAGCAGCCAAGGGCTTGGGACAGGGGCAGCCTACGAGCAGTACTTC
many,TRBJ2-2,TRBV12-3/TRBV12-4,.,CASSPLNTGELFF,TGTGCCAGCAGTCCACTGAACACCGGGGAGCTGTTTTTT
many,TRBJ1-2,TRBV3-1,.,CASSLLGMGYGYTF,TGTGCCAGCAGCCTTCTAGGGATGGGCTATGGCTACACCTTC
.,TRBJ2-1,TRBV6-2/TRBV6-3,.,CASTRGNLLGEQFF,TGTGCCAGCACTCGAGGAAACCTACTGGGCGAGCAGTTCTTC
.,TRBJ1-2,TRBV10-2,TRBD1,CASSEPRDRLGYTF,TGCGCCAGCAGTGAGCCACGGGACAGGCTGGGCTACACCTTC
.,TRBJ2-1,TRBV27,.,CASRDGYNEQFF,TGTGCCAGCAGGGACGGCTACAATGAGCAGTTCTTC
few,TRBJ2-7,TRBV11-2,TRBD2,CASSSFRAGGSYEQYF,TGTGCCAGCAGCTCCTTTCGAGCGGGGGGCTCCTACGAGCAGTACTTC
.,TRBJ2-3,TRBV7-3,.,CASSLTGAEGTDTQYF,TGTGCCAGCAGCCTCACGGGGGCGGAGGGCACAGATACGCAGTATTTT
.,TRBJ1-1,TRBV12-3/TRBV12-4,.,CASLGGDTEAFF,TGTGCCAGCCTAGGGGGGGACACTGAAGCTTTCTTT
.,TRBJ1-2,TRBV28,TRBD1,CASSLRQGAGGYTF,TGTGCCAGCAGTCTTAGACAGGGAGCAGGTGGCTACACCTTC
.,TRBJ1-2,TRBV12-3/TRBV12-4,TRBD1,CASSSRDREWGYGYTF,TGTGCCAGCAGTTCTCGGGACAGGGAATGGGGCTATGGCTACACCTTC
many,TRBJ1-2,TRBV4-3,.,CASSQDQNRANYGYTF,TGCGCCAGCAGCCAAGATCAAAACAGAGCTAACTATGGCTACACCTTC
.,TRBJ2-5,TRBV6-2/TRBV6-3,.,CASLRGGQETQYF,TGTGCCAGCCTGAGGGGGGGGCAAGAGACCCAGTACTTC
.,TRBJ1-5,TRBV6-5,TRBD1,CASIFSRDRSSNQPQHF,TGTGCCAGCATTTTTTCTAGGGACAGGTCTAGCAATCAGCCCCAGCATTTT
.,TRBJ1-2,TRBV4-1,.,CASSALPDPSGGYTF,TGCGCCAGCAGCGCACTGCCTGACCCGTCGGGTGGCTACACCTTC
.,TRBJ1-4,TRBV6-6,.,CASTGLRNEKLFF,TGTGCCAGTACCGGGCTCCGAAATGAAAAACTGTTTTTT
.,TRBJ1-2,TRBV6-2/TRBV6-3,.,CASSLNSYGYTF,TGTGCCAGCAGTTTAAACAGCTATGGCTACACCTTC
.,TRBJ1-5,TRBV12-3/TRBV12-4,.,CASSSRGGFSNQPQHF,TGTGCCAGCAGTTCCCGGGGGGGTTTTAGCAATCAGCCCCAGCATTTT
few,TRBJ1-1,TRBV18,.,CASSPRRGENTEAFF,TGTGCCAGCTCACCACGCAGGGGTGAGAACACTGAAGCTTTCTTT
.,TRBJ2-7,TRBV20-1,TRBD2,CSATPGGGVREQYF,TGCAGTGCAACCCCGGGGGGTGGGGTACGCGAGCAGTACTTC
few,TRBJ2-1,TRBV7-2,.,CASSYRAREQFF,TGTGCCAGCAGCTACAGGGCTCGGGAGCAGTTCTTC
few,TRBJ2-2,TRBV7-3,.,CASSLSTTNTGELFF,TGTGCCAGCAGCTTAAGTACAACGAACACCGGGGAGCTGTTTTTT
.,TRBJ1-1,TRBV4-1,TRBD1,CASSQTGTGDTEAFF,TGCGCCAGCAGCCAAACCGGGACAGGGGACACTGAAGCTTTCTTT
many,TRBJ1-2,TRBV12-3/TRBV12-4,.,CASSLTVGYGYTF,TGTGCCAGCAGTTTGACGGTGGGGTATGGCTACACCTTC
few,TRBJ1-1,TRBV10-3,.,CAISPGQMNTEAFF,TGTGCCATCAGCCCAGGACAGATGAACACTGAAGCTTTCTTT
few,TRBJ1-1,TRBV18,.,CASSPRGDSLRGEAFF,TGTGCCAGCTCACCACGGGGGGACTCTTTAAGGGGTGAAGCTTTCTTT
few,TRBJ2-7,TRBV30,.,CAWSVRYEQYF,TGTGCCTGGAGTGTACGGTACGAGCAGTACTTC
.,TRBJ2-5,TRBV18,TRBD1,CASSPFDRGETQYF,TGTGCCAGCTCACCATTCGACAGGGGAGAGACCCAGTACTTC
few,TRBJ1-3,TRBV7-9,TRBD1,CASSWGQGSGNTIYF,TGTGCCAGCAGCTGGGGACAGGGATCGGGAAACACCATATATTTT
.,TRBJ1-1,TRBV3-1,.,CASSQDRVGLPSNEAFF,TGTGCCAGCAGCCAAGATCGGGTGGGCCTCCCCTCAAATGAAGCTTTCTTT
.,TRBJ2-1,TRBV7-9,.,CASSLDGRVGNEQFF,TGTGCCAGCAGCTTAGACGGCAGGGTGGGCAATGAGCAGTTCTTC
few,TRBJ1-2,TRBV5-1,.,CASRVLSGDSNYGYTF,TGCGCCAGCAGGGTGCTGTCCGGAGACTCTAACTATGGCTACACCTTC
.,TRBJ2-1,TRBV2,.,CASRGRHGGHEQFF,TGTGCCAGCAGAGGACGGCATGGCGGCCATGAGCAGTTCTTC
.,TRBJ2-4,TRBV5-1,.,CASSLGPGPGVKNIQYF,TGCGCCAGCAGCTTGGGACCAGGGCCTGGGGTCAAAAACATTCAGTACTTC
.,TRBJ1-1,TRBV5-1,TRBD1,CASSLVGGTAQEAFF,TGCGCCAGCAGCTTGGTGGGTGGGACAGCACAGGAAGCTTTCTTT
few,TRBJ2-2,TRBV4-1,TRBD2,CASSHHSGVAGELFF,TGCGCCAGCAGCCACCATAGCGGGGTGGCCGGGGAGCTGTTTTTT